This T cell receptor beta chain emerged from a study of graft-versus-host responses after intestinal transplantation (dated by TCRdb to the early 2020s). Context from the whole study: Recipients received multivisceral, liver-intestinal, or isolated intestinal transplants. Every recipient was given anti-thymocyte globulin induction, then maintenance tacrolimus and steroids for about 3 years. After intestinal transplantation, graft-versus-host and host-versus-graft alloreactive T cell clones were followed in the graft, circulation and bone marrow using bulk TCR-beta CDR3 sequencing. To identify alloreactive clones, pre-transplant mixed lymphocyte reaction products were sequenced and compared with unstimulated pre-transplant donor and recipient T cells. The cohort enrolled about two dozen intestinal transplant recipients, one of whom was a retransplant, and a few patients without pretransplant specimens were excluded. A peak of at least 4% donor T cells among recipient peripheral blood mononuclear cells was the definition used for donor T cell macrochimerism. Instead of going to the commercial service, samples from a few later patients were sequenced in-house on an Illumina MiSeq and processed with MiXCR. Findings and caveats that apply to the study as a whole: The relatively low number and heterogeneity of intestinal transplant patients limited the conclusions. GvH clones were found in recipient bone marrow, and some of the GvH clones appeared earlier in ileal mucosa or blood, which is consistent with an intestinal mucosal origin. Early after transplant, peak levels of circulating GvH clones were associated with declines in HvG clones. Patients with donor T cell macrochimerism had high GvH to HvG T cell clonal ratios in their allografts.

Library preparation was by the immunoSEQ multiplex PCR assay. In most patients, genomic DNA was isolated using the Qiagen DNeasy Blood and Tissue Kit and sent frozen to Adaptive Biotechnologies for TCR sequencing. High-throughput TCR-beta CDR3 sequencing of genomic DNA from most patients was performed by Adaptive Biotechnologies. The authors' pipeline ran thus. Adaptive's ImmunoSEQ software supplied the TCR sequencing data for around 19 patients, while MiXCR and VDJtools were used to process three other patients. CD4 versus CD8 sorting errors were corrected by removing sequences found in both subsets at a frequency ratio below 5:1. Because the origin of CDR3 nucleotide sequences shared between donor and recipient could not be assigned, those sequences were removed. At least 2-fold expansion over unstimulated cells and a minimum CFSE-low frequency of 0.002% (template counts) or 0.001% (read counts) were required for clones to be classified as alloreactive. Mappable clones were those detected in sequenced pre-transplant spleen, lymph node, or MLR CFSE-low populations of the donor or recipient. Cumulative frequency of alloreactive clones was calculated as a percentage of all sequences weighted by copy number. This immuneACCESS table, as held by TCRdb, lists in-frame sequences with V and J called but not all clones. Of the missing ones, under half trace to an unresolved V gene in checked studies; the others have no known cause. V and J calls plus clone size are reproduced from that table; the DNA served to infer D and trimming. A total of about 94,000 clones appear in this sample, about 91% of them only once. The biggest ten clones account for 0.4% to 0.5% of the sample.

Relative to germline, V is missing 4 bases and J is missing 1 base, with 4 bases of the junction outside any gene match. The CDR3 sequence holds 15 residues, the cysteine and phenylalanine included. Only the CDR3 portion is preserved as DNA: 45 bases, with reading frame beginning at the first base. CDR1 and CDR2, per the germline V gene, are LGHNT and FRNRAP. Regarding this clone: This clone's antigen is unknown. One base away there is no much larger clone; base qualities are not given.

The sample's time point, from its label and the paper: cells obtained before transplantation from donor or recipient. CD3+CD4+ and CD3+CD8+ populations were FACS-sorted from unstimulated pre-transplant donor and recipient cells taken from spleen or lymph nodes. The chain is made from TRBV12-5 and TRBJ2-1, with 7 middle bases fitting TRBD1. The material was unstimulated CD8+ T cells sorted from spleen or lymph node cells, obtained before intestinal transplant. This clonotype was obtained from a human donor who received an intestinal transplant. The CDR3 has the sequence CASGSGDRSYNEQFF. The nucleotides are TGTGCTAGTGGTTCAGGGGACAGATCCTACAATGAGCAGTTCTTC.